The rows below give T cell receptor beta chains drawn from one sample of a study of T cell repertoires in cytomegalovirus infection. TCRdb reprocessed the reads with MiXCR, giving one entry per CDR3 protein. The data hold over 450,000 distinct CDR3 sequences, with about 11% observed a single time. Sequencing was performed on PBMCs. The source of these receptors is a human donor in good health (CMV status not recorded). Some clones in this sample may be carry-over from other donors' samples. Both conserved end residues are part of each CDR3. D genes are given only for firm matches. A clone size is listed for some rows: how often the clone was seen (once, few, many), or a class if it is expanded.

NA	TRBV6-2/TRBV6-3	many	TRBJ1-5	CASRTEKGSNQPQHF	TGTGCCAGCCGGACCGAAAAAGGGAGCAATCAGCCCCAGCATTTT
NA	TRBV5-1	NA	TRBJ2-1	CASSLDGNSYNEQFF	TGCGCCAGCAGCTTGGACGGTAATTCCTACAATGAGCAGTTCTTC
TRBD1	TRBV7-9	NA	TRBJ2-1	CASSLVTGRRARNEQFF	TGTGCCAGCAGCTTAGTGACAGGGCGTCGTGCTAGGAATGAGCAGTTCTTC
NA	TRBV5-1	few	TRBJ2-1	CASSDPSNEQFF	TGCGCCAGCAGCGACCCGAGCAATGAGCAGTTCTTC
TRBD1	TRBV4-2	many	TRBJ2-1	CASSLRPDRANEQFF	TGTGCCAGCAGCCTACGACCCGACAGGGCCAATGAGCAGTTCTTC
NA	TRBV5-6	many	TRBJ1-1	CASSPRVGMNTEAFF	TGTGCCAGCAGCCCCCGAGTAGGCATGAACACTGAAGCTTTCTTT
TRBD2	TRBV5-1	once	TRBJ2-7	CASSSTSGRFPYEQYF	TGCGCCAGCAGCTCCACTAGCGGGAGATTCCCCTACGAGCAGTACTTC
NA	TRBV12-3/TRBV12-4	NA	TRBJ1-6	CASSPSRAYNSPLHF	TGTGCCAGCAGCCCCAGCCGGGCCTATAATTCACCCCTCCACTTT
TRBD1	TRBV29-1	many	TRBJ2-7	CSVQDREYYEQYF	TGCAGCGTTCAGGACAGGGAATACTACGAGCAGTACTTC
NA	TRBV19	NA	TRBJ2-1	CASSLKGEDEQFF	TGTGCCAGTAGCCTGAAAGGGGAGGATGAGCAGTTCTTC
NA	TRBV29-1	few	TRBJ1-1	CSGGFENTEAFF	TGCAGCGGGGGGTTTGAGAACACTGAAGCTTTCTTT
NA	TRBV7-9	many	TRBJ2-5	CASSVGLGEQTQYF	TGTGCCAGCAGCGTGGGACTCGGGGAGCAGACCCAGTACTTC
NA	TRBV4-2	many	TRBJ2-1	CASSQEEPHEQFF	TGTGCCAGCAGCCAAGAGGAACCGCATGAGCAGTTCTTC
NA	TRBV24-1	NA	TRBJ2-1	CATSDWGLENEQFF	TGTGCCACCAGTGATTGGGGGTTGGAAAATGAGCAGTTCTTC
NA	TRBV5-1	NA	TRBJ1-1	CASSLGGGTVTEAFF	TGCGCCAGCAGCTTGGGCGGGGGGACTGTCACTGAAGCTTTCTTT
TRBD2	TRBV20-1	NA	TRBJ2-7	CSARERAPSGSVYEQYF	TGCAGTGCCAGAGAGAGAGCTCCGAGCGGGAGTGTCTACGAGCAGTACTTC
NA	TRBV7-2	many	TRBJ2-7	CASSFQSGGEQYF	TGTGCCAGCAGCTTCCAGTCAGGCGGCGAGCAGTACTTC
NA	TRBV5-5	many	TRBJ2-4	CASSPGKGLTNQLAKNIQYF	TGTGCCAGCAGCCCCGGGAAGGGATTAACTAACCAACTAGCCAAAAACATTCAGTACTTC
TRBD2	TRBV10-1	NA	TRBJ2-1	CASSGGTSGGPYNEQFF	TGCGCCAGCAGCGGGGGGACTAGCGGGGGGCCCTACAATGAGCAGTTCTTC
TRBD2	TRBV7-3	many	TRBJ2-4	CASSLTYASGRNIQYF	TGTGCCAGCAGCTTAACGTATGCTAGCGGGAGGAACATTCAGTACTTC
NA	TRBV3-1	few	TRBJ2-5	CASSLQQVQETQYF	TGTGCCAGCAGCCTCCAGCAAGTTCAAGAGACCCAGTACTTC
NA	TRBV19	few	TRBJ2-1	CASSLGLSHNEQFF	TGTGCCAGTAGCCTCGGACTGAGTCACAATGAGCAGTTCTTC
TRBD2	TRBV6-2/TRBV6-3	many	TRBJ2-7	CASSYSAPGGAGSYEQYF	TGTGCCAGCAGTTACTCAGCCCCCGGGGGGGCCGGCTCCTACGAGCAGTACTTC
NA	TRBV7-9	many	TRBJ1-6	CASSLKGREASPLHF	TGTGCCAGCAGCTTAAAGGGCAGGGAGGCTTCACCCCTCCACTTT
TRBD1	TRBV12-3/TRBV12-4	NA	TRBJ2-7	CASSRSRPGQGSYEQYF	TGTGCCAGCAGTCGCTCAAGACCGGGACAGGGTTCCTACGAGCAGTACTTC
NA	TRBV3-1	NA	TRBJ1-1	CASSQSLQVLNTEAFF	TGTGCCAGCAGCCAGAGCCTACAGGTCCTGAACACTGAAGCTTTCTTT
NA	TRBV19	many	TRBJ1-1	CASCPPGLSTEAFF	TGTGCCAGTTGTCCTCCTGGGCTCAGCACTGAAGCTTTCTTT
NA	TRBV12-3/TRBV12-4	many	TRBJ1-1	CASSFPSTEAFF	TGTGCCAGCAGTTTCCCTAGCACTGAAGCTTTCTTT
TRBD1	TRBV7-9	few	TRBJ2-1	CASSLGGTGGADEQFF	TGTGCCAGCAGCTTAGGTGGGACAGGGGGGGCAGATGAGCAGTTCTTC
NA	TRBV20-1	NA	TRBJ1-1	CSGGMNTEAFF	TGCAGTGGGGGGATGAACACTGAAGCTTTCTTT
NA	TRBV7-9	NA	TRBJ1-2	CASSLGRQLSGGYAF	TGTGCCAGCAGCTTAGGTCGGCAGCTCAGTGGGGGCTACGCCTTC
NA	TRBV27	many	TRBJ2-1	CASRPGRSYNEQFF	TGTGCCAGCAGACCGGGCCGCTCCTACAATGAGCAGTTCTTC